This T cell receptor beta chain was captured in a study of monozygotic twins with inflammatory bowel disease. From the 5' RACE reads, TCRdb lists one entry per CDR3 protein and no DNA. This table lists around 370,000 distinct CDR3 sequences. Every donor provided one blood sample measuring less than 3 ml. Germline V lookup: CDR1 SSHAT, CDR2 FNYEAQ (reference sequence). The CDR3 length is 15 residues. This TCR was sampled from a human donor with ulcerative colitis or Crohn's disease, or a healthy co-twin of an affected twin (not recorded which). The sample comprised blood. The J gene is TRBJ2-2, the V gene TRBV7-7. The CDR3 protein is CASSLRGQPTGELFF.